This TCR beta chain was captured in a study of vaccination and CD4 T cells after COVID-19. Germline values: CDR1 SNHLY, CDR2 FYNNEI. This CDR3 contains 11 residues. The V end was cut by 4 bases, the J end by 4 bases, with 2 bases between. This clonotype was detected a few times. What it binds is unknown. Indicated treatment: approximately 9-day PBMC culture with coronavirus spike peptide pools or control peptides (ViraFEST assay). The Oncomine TCR Beta short-read assay sequenced DNA from cultured CD4+ T cells. TCRdb passed the PCR reads through MiXCR, listing each CDR3 protein once. The sample shows roughly 18,000 distinct CDR3 sequences, approximately 50% of them seen only once.

The specimen sequenced was CD4+ T cells from blood, cultured in vitro. V is TRBV2 and J is TRBJ2-1, with D uncertain. This TCR derives from a human donor who had recovered from COVID-19. For the CDR3, the DNA is TGTGCCAGCAGTGCTTACAATGAGCAGTTCTTC. Residues: CASSAYNEQFF.